The 22 T cell receptor beta chains below all came from one sample that was sequenced in a study of blood T cell repertoires in COVID-19. The method was immunoSEQ multiplex PCR; TCRdb's version includes in-frame clones alone and lacks a portion of them. The sample consists of 100,000 to 150,000 clones, roughly four fifths of them appearing once. The specimen was peripheral blood. The receptors were gathered from a woman aged 45 to 65 with acute or convalescent COVID-19.

This chain joins TRBV10-1 and TRBJ1-1, with 8 bases fitting TRBD1. Germline V lookup: CDR1 WNHNN, CDR2 SYGVQD (reference sequence). J lost 1 base, V lost 5 bases, and 3 bases had no gene match. CDR3 length equals 14 residues. The CDR3: CASSPGTGNTEAFF. In DNA form, the CDR3 reads TGCGCCAGCAGTCCTGGGACAGGGAACACTGAAGCTTTCTTT.

The chain is built from TRBV5-6 and TRBJ2-5; tentatively, D is TRBD2 (5 bases). CDR1 is SGHDT and CDR2 is YYEEEE in the germline V gene. The CDR3 extends over 12 amino acids. V lost 5 bases and J lost 5, with 10 bases in between. The CDR3 bases are TGTGCCAGCAGTCCTTTAGCGGAGACCCAGTACTTC. Translation gives CASSPLAETQYF.

V usage is TRBV5-1 and J usage is TRBJ2-7, with TRBD2 identical over 8 bases. Germline V CDR1 and CDR2: SGHRS, YFSETQ. The CDR3 spans 13 residues. V lost 4 bases and J lost 5; bases outside the gene matches: 5. CDR3 nucleotide sequence: TGCGCCAGCAGCCTTGGACTAGCCCACGAGCAGTACTTC. Amino acid sequence: CASSLGLAHEQYF.

The chain joins TRBV5-1 to TRBJ1-3, with 9 bases identical to TRBD1. Germline CDR1 reads SGHRS; CDR2 reads YFSETQ. V was pared by 0 bases and J by 3 bases, with 4 bases of the junction left unmatched. CDR3 size: 16 residues. The CDR3 DNA follows: TGCGCCAGCAGCTTGGCCACAGGGGGCGGTGGAAACACCATATATTTT. It encodes CASSLATGGGGNTIYF. The entire variable domain, with the rest obtained from reference TRBV5-1 and TRBJ1-3, is as follows: KAGVTQTPRYLIKTRGQQVTLSCSPISGHRSVSWYQQTPGQGLQFLFEYFSETQRNKGNFPGRFSGRQFSNSRSEMNVSTLELGDSALYLCASSLATGGGGNTIYFGEGSWLTVV.

The chain joins TRBV7-8 to TRBJ1-5; D remains unclear. Trimming stripped 6 bases from V and 3 bases from J, with 12 bases between. The CDR3 length is 14 residues. Germline CDR1 is SGHVS and CDR2 is FQNEAQ. DNA of the CDR3: TGTGCCAGCAGACTCGGTAGTTCCAATCAGCCCCAGCATTTT. This sequence encodes CASRLGSSNQPQHF.

The CDR3 spells CASSSRSGANVLTF. DNA of the CDR3: TGTGCCAGCAGTTCTAGGAGTGGGGCCAACGTCCTGACTTTC. The chain has TRBV25-1 and TRBJ2-6; D is unclear. V was shortened by 5 bases and J by 3 bases, with 8 bases between the two germline ends. CDR3 length: 14 amino acids. The germline V gene has CDR1 MGHDK and CDR2 SYGVNS.

This clone was detected only a few times. The rearrangement uses TRBV5-6 and TRBJ1-1; 10 nucleotides match TRBD1. Germline CDR1 and CDR2: SGHDT and YYEEEE. The CDR3 sequence is 14 residues long. With 2 bases clipped from V and 5 bases from J, the junction kept 3 bases outside the gene matches. The CDR3 sequence is CASSFGTGVTEAFF. CDR3 DNA: TGTGCCAGCAGCTTCGGGACAGGGGTAACTGAAGCTTTCTTT. Using reference TRBV5-6 and TRBJ1-1 for the parts outside the CDR3, the full variable domain is DAGVTQSPTHLIKTRGQQVTLRCSPKSGHDTVSWYQQALGQGPQFIFQYYEEEERQRGNFPDRFSGHQFPNYSSELNVNALLLGDSALYLCASSFGTGVTEAFFGQGTRLTVV.

This chain connects TRBV2 to TRBJ1-4; 7 positions match TRBD1. Germline loops: CDR1 SNHLY, CDR2 FYNNEI. The CDR3 spans 15 residues. V shed 5 bases, J shed 4 bases, and the junction held 7 bases outside the gene matches. The CDR3 here is CASSRQGWGNEKLFF. CDR3 coding DNA: TGTGCCAGCAGTCGACAGGGCTGGGGTAATGAAAAACTGTTTTTT.

This chain joins TRBV2 and TRBJ1-2; D unclear. The CDR3 covers 13 residues. Trimming removed 0 bases from V and 8 bases from J, with 10 bases in between. CDR1 and CDR2 (germline): SNHLY, FYNNEI. The CDR3 here is CASSEAQSVGYTF. The CDR3, as DNA: TGTGCCAGCAGTGAAGCGCAGAGCGTAGGCTACACCTTC.

The chain carries TRBV4-1 and TRBJ2-7; 8 positions agree with TRBD1. The CDR3 is made up of 16 amino acids. Losses at the gene ends were 1 base for V and 2 bases for J; bases not matched to a gene: 7. Looked up from germline, CDR1 is MGHRA and CDR2 is YSYEKL. The CDR3 DNA reads as TGCGCCAGCAGCCAAGGACAGGGGCCACGCACCTACGAGCAGTACTTC. Encoded protein: CASSQGQGPRTYEQYF.

This clone was seen only once. V and J are TRBV27 and TRBJ1-1, with 7 bases identical to TRBD1. The CDR3 totals 13 residues. Germline loops: CDR1 MNHEY, CDR2 SMNVEV (reference sequence). The V and J ends lost 4 bases and 4 bases, in that order; junction bases with no gene match: 3. CDR3 DNA sequence: TGTGCCAGCAGTTACAGGGGAGGCACTGAAGCTTTCTTT. The encoded protein is CASSYRGGTEAFF.

This chain uses TRBV19 with TRBJ1-2, with 7 nucleotides matching TRBD1. The V and J ends lost 6 bases and 4 bases, in that order; junction bases with no gene match: 8. CDR1 LNHDA and CDR2 SQIVND come from the germline V gene (reference sequence). This CDR3 contains 14 residues. CDR3 DNA: TGTGCCAGTAGGAAAGACTGGGACAGCTATGGCTACACCTTC. This translates into CASRKDWDSYGYTF. The whole variable domain, remainder taken from reference TRBV19 and TRBJ1-2, is DGGITQSPKYLFRKEGQNVTLSCEQNLNHDAMYWYRQDPGQGLRLIYYSQIVNDFQKGDIAEGYSVSREKKESFPLTVTSAQKNPTAFYLCASRKDWDSYGYTFGSGTRLTVV.

The V gene is TRBV5-1, the J gene TRBJ2-1, with 9 bases matching TRBD2. The CDR3 length is 16 residues. V was pared by 0 bases and J by 5 bases, with 6 bases of the junction left unmatched. Germline V lookup: CDR1 SGHRS, CDR2 YFSETQ. CDR3 loop: CASSLGWTSVHNEQFF. CDR3 in DNA: TGCGCCAGCAGCTTGGGGTGGACTAGCGTCCACAATGAGCAGTTCTTC.

This chain links TRBV3-1 (or the pseudogene TRBV3-2) with TRBJ2-5, with D possibly being TRBD1 (6 bases). CDR1 LGHDT and CDR2 YNNKEL come from the germline V gene (reference sequence). Trimming took off 0 bases at V and 3 bases at J, with 11 bases between the two ends. This CDR3 comprises 15 residues. Written as DNA, the CDR3 is TGTGCCAGCAGCCAAGATCTCCCAGGGGAAGAGACCCAGTACTTC. As protein: CASSQDLPGEETQYF.

V usage is TRBV6-5 and J usage is TRBJ2-2; tentatively, D is TRBD2 (5 bases). Germline CDR1 and CDR2: MNHEY and SVGAGI. The CDR3 extends over 14 amino acids. Trimming cost V 9 bases and J 0 bases, with 11 bases left between them. The CDR3 sequence: CASSVLANTGELFF. The DNA for the CDR3 is TGTGCCAGTTCAGTACTAGCGAACACCGGGGAGCTGTTTTTT.

The chain links TRBV6-5 to TRBJ1-2; possible D gene TRBD1, 5 bases. CDR3 length equals 11 residues. Germline V lookup: CDR1 MNHEY, CDR2 SVGAGI. CDR3 nucleotide sequence: TGTGCAGCGTCGGGGGGCTATGGCTACACCTTC. Amino acid sequence: CAASGGYGYTF.

This chain connects TRBV5-6 to TRBJ1-1; a weak D match, TRBD1 (5 bases). Trimming took off 2 bases at V and 3 bases at J, with 14 bases between the two ends. Germline V gene sequence: CDR1 SGHDT, CDR2 YYEEEE. This CDR3 comprises 15 residues. In DNA, the CDR3 is TGTGCCAGCAGCTTAATCTGGGGCCTGGACACTGAAGCTTTCTTT. This codes for CASSLIWGLDTEAFF. Full variable domain (missing parts from reference TRBV5-6 and TRBJ1-1): DAGVTQSPTHLIKTRGQQVTLRCSPKSGHDTVSWYQQALGQGPQFIFQYYEEEERQRGNFPDRFSGHQFPNYSSELNVNALLLGDSALYLCASSLIWGLDTEAFFGQGTRLTVV.

The genes are TRBV29-1 and TRBJ1-4; tentative D call: TRBD1 (5 bases). CDR1 and CDR2 from the germline V gene are SQVTM and ANQGSEA. This CDR3 is built from 13 residues. V was cut by 1 base and J by 4 bases, with 7 bases left in between. In nucleotides, the CDR3 is TGCAGCGTTGAAGGACAGAGTAATGAAAAACTGTTTTTT. This codes for CSVEGQSNEKLFF.

This clone was counted a single time. The chain combines TRBV25-1 with TRBJ2-7, with TRBD2 identical over 9 bases. The CDR3 consists of 14 residues. Germline loops: CDR1 MGHDK, CDR2 SYGVNS. Trimming at V came to 6 bases and at J to 6 bases, leaving 9 bases not matched to a gene. This CDR3 is CASRPVAGVREQYF. In nucleotides, the CDR3 is TGTGCCAGCAGGCCTGTAGCGGGAGTCCGCGAGCAGTACTTC.

The chain couples TRBV19 to TRBJ2-7; 7 bases are a match to TRBD2. Germline CDR1 is LNHDA and CDR2 is SQIVND (reference sequence). This CDR3 region has 13 residues. Losses at the gene ends were 2 bases for V and 4 bases for J; bases not matched to a gene: 2. CDR3 coding DNA: TGTGCCAGTAGTATAAAAGCGGGGTACGAGCAGTACTTC. Translating it yields CASSIKAGYEQYF. Combining the CDR3 with reference TRBV19 and TRBJ2-7 gives the whole variable domain DGGITQSPKYLFRKEGQNVTLSCEQNLNHDAMYWYRQDPGQGLRLIYYSQIVNDFQKGDIAEGYSVSREKKESFPLTVTSAQKNPTAFYLCASSIKAGYEQYFGPGTRLTVT.

This sequence joins TRBV5-6 and TRBJ2-7; D is undetermined. Deletions cut 3 bases from V and 4 bases from J, with 11 bases between. The CDR3 is 13 residues long. Germline lookup yields CDR1 SGHDT and CDR2 YYEEEE. The CDR3 reads CASSSTFSYEQYF. Written as DNA, the CDR3 is TGTGCCAGCAGCTCGACATTTTCGTACGAGCAGTACTTC.

This clone was detected once. The chain uses TRBV6-5 and TRBJ2-3, with 12 bases identical to TRBD2. V shed 2 bases, J shed 6 bases, and the junction held 3 bases outside the gene matches. Germline CDR1 and CDR2: MNHEY and SVGAGI. The CDR3 runs to 15 residues. The CDR3 nucleotides are TGTGCCAGCAGTTACGGACTAGCGGGGTCTGATACGCAGTATTTT. Protein sequence: CASSYGLAGSDTQYF.